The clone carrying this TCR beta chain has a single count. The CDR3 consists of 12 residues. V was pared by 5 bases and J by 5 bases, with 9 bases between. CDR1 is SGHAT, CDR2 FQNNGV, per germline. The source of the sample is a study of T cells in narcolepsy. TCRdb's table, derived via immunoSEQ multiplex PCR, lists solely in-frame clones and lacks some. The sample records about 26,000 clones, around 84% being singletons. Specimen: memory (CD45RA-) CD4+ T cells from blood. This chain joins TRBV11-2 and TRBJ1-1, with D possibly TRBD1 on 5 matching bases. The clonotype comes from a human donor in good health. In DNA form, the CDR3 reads TGTGCCAGCAGCCTGGGACCTACTGAAGCTTTCTTT. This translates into CASSLGPTEAFF.